Shown below are 29 T cell receptor beta chains from a single sample sequenced in a study of cytomegalovirus exposure and HLA in healthy donors. Researchers ran the PCR with 60 Vbeta and 13 Jbeta primers. Clones were read by immunoSEQ multiplex PCR, and TCRdb kept only the in-frame ones, dropping some. The sample has about 98,000 clones, roughly two thirds seen once. Sequencing was carried out using PBMCs. The source is a man aged 45-60 years in good health and CMV-seronegative.

The rearrangement uses TRBV10-3 and TRBJ2-7, with 12 positions matching TRBD2. This CDR3 region has 16 residues. After removal of 10 bases from V and 9 bases from J, the junction contained 19 bases not matched to a gene. Germline V gene lookup returns CDR1 ENHRY and CDR2 SYGVKD. CDR3: CATRASGRAPQFAQYF. The DNA of the CDR3 is TGTGCCACGAGGGCTAGCGGGAGGGCCCCCCAATTCGCGCAGTACTTC.

This clone was counted a few times. DNA for the CDR3: TGTGCCAGCAGCCGGGGACTAGCGGGAGGGCCGTACAATGAGCAGTTCTTC. Its protein product is CASSRGLAGGPYNEQFF. This sequence joins TRBV7-3 and TRBJ2-1; the match to TRBD2 covers 16 bases. Trimming cost V 5 bases and J 4 bases; bases outside gene matches: 5. The germline CDR1 and CDR2 sequences are SGHTA and FQGTGA. This CDR3 is built from 17 residues.

This clone was observed a handful of times. The chain combines TRBV2 with TRBJ2-2; TRBD2 is a possible D gene (6 bases). The germline V gene has CDR1 SNHLY and CDR2 FYNNEI. Trimming shortened V by 6 bases and J by 4 bases, and 18 bases separated the two germline ends. CDR3 size: 16 residues. CDR3 in DNA: TGTGCCAGCAGAACGACTAGAACAACATCCACCGGGGAGCTGTTTTTT. Translating it yields CASRTTRTTSTGELFF.

The rearrangement links TRBV6-1 to TRBJ2-5, with TRBD1 as a possible D gene (7 bases). Germline-derived CDR1 and CDR2 are MNHNS and SASEGT. CDR3 length equals 12 residues. V lost 11 bases and J lost 2, with 12 bases in between. CDR3 in amino acids: CALRGAQETQYF. The CDR3 DNA reads as TGTGCCCTCAGGGGGGCGCAAGAGACCCAGTACTTC.

V gene TRBV6-4 combines with J gene TRBJ2-3, with 11 nucleotides matching TRBD2. V lost 3 bases and J lost 2; bases outside the gene matches: 1. Germline loops: CDR1 MRHNA, CDR2 SNTAGT. The CDR3 runs to 15 residues. DNA for the CDR3: TGTGCCAGCAGTGAACTAGCGGGAGCCACAGATACGCAGTATTTT. Amino acid sequence: CASSELAGATDTQYF.

J is TRBJ1-1 and V is TRBV19; 7 bases align to TRBD1. The trim removed 8 bases at V and 1 base at J, leaving 7 bases unmatched. CDR1 is LNHDA and CDR2 is SQIVND in the germline V gene (reference sequence). CDR3 length equals 14 residues. The DNA of the CDR3 is TGTGCCAGTGGACCGACAGGGACGAACACTGAAGCTTTCTTT. Amino acids: CASGPTGTNTEAFF.

The CDR3 DNA follows: TGTGCCATCAGTGAGATCGATTCCTCTGGGACTAGCGGTGCTTATACGCAGTATTTT. It specifies CAISEIDSSGTSGAYTQYF. The V gene is TRBV10-3, the J gene TRBJ2-3; 11 nucleotides agree with TRBD2. Per the germline V gene, CDR1 is ENHRY and CDR2 is SYGVKD. This CDR3 region has 19 residues. V shed 2 bases, J shed 7 bases, and the junction held 17 bases outside the gene matches.

The genes are TRBV6-1 and TRBJ2-3; D ambiguous. The ends were cut back, 7 bases at V and 1 base at J, with 12 bases in the middle. The CDR3 has 14 residues. The germline gives CDR1 MNHNS, CDR2 SASEGT. The CDR3 protein is CASKPAGRTDTQYF. For the CDR3, the DNA is TGTGCCAGCAAGCCGGCAGGCCGCACAGATACGCAGTATTTT.

This rearrangement joins TRBV12-5 to TRBJ2-5; perhaps TRBD2 as D (5 bases). The end of the DNA aligns better with TRBJ2-7, so the J call may be wrong. There are 13 residues in the CDR3. CDR1 is LGHNT and CDR2 is FRNRAP in the germline V gene. CDR3 DNA: TGTGCTAGTGGTACGGCGGGTTCCCACGAGCAGTACTTC. Amino acids: CASGTAGSHEQYF.

The chain employs TRBV5-1 and TRBJ1-1, with D maybe TRBD1 (5 bases). This CDR3 contains 15 residues. Trimming removed 4 bases from V and 0 bases from J, with 13 bases in between. Germline CDR1 is SGHRS and CDR2 is YFSETQ. CDR3 in DNA: TGCGCCAGCAGCCTCCTGGGGCTCATGAACACTGAAGCTTTCTTT. As protein: CASSLLGLMNTEAFF.

This chain uses TRBV11-2 with TRBJ2-1; TRBD1 might be the D (5 bases). The CDR3 length is 18 residues. CDR1 and CDR2 from the germline V gene are SGHAT and FQNNGV. Trimming removed 2 bases from V and 10 bases from J, with 27 bases in between. The CDR3 nucleotides read TGTGCCAGCAGCTTAACCGGCCCATCGAAGGGGCGGCTAGGGGAGCAGTTCTTC. Encoded protein: CASSLTGPSKGRLGEQFF.

CDR3 loop: CASSLAGTGVSPLHF. The CDR3 DNA reads TGTGCCAGCAGCTTGGCCGGGACAGGGGTCTCACCCCTCCACTTT. The V and J genes are TRBV5-4 and TRBJ1-6; TRBD1 matches 10 bases. This CDR3 is built from 15 residues. Germline CDR1 SGHNT, CDR2 YYREEE (reference sequence). V lost 0 bases and J lost 10; bases outside the gene matches: 4.

The chain links TRBV6-5 to TRBJ1-1; D is uncertain. Germline lookup yields CDR1 MNHEY and CDR2 SVGAGI. CDR3 length: 13 residues. The germline V and J ends were trimmed by 5 bases and 5 bases, with 12 bases remaining between them. CDR3 DNA: TGTGCCAGCAGTAAGGGAGCGGGGACTGAAGCTTTCTTT. Translated, it gives CASSKGAGTEAFF.

This chain links TRBV13 with TRBJ2-7, with a weak D call TRBD2 (5 bases). CDR3 length: 12 amino acids. CDR1 PRHDT and CDR2 FYEKMQ come from the germline V gene (reference sequence). Deletions cut 2 bases from V and 3 bases from J, with 5 bases between. DNA of the CDR3: TGTGCCAGCAGCTTACGGGGCTACGAGCAGTACTTC. Residues: CASSLRGYEQYF.

The chain employs TRBV10-2 and TRBJ2-3, with D unresolved. CDR1 is WSHSY and CDR2 is SAAADI in the germline V gene. Between the trimmed V and J ends, which lost 2 bases and 6 bases, there was a span of 9 bases. The CDR3 is 13 amino acids. This CDR3 is CASSEPYRDTQYF. The CDR3 bases are TGCGCCAGCAGTGAGCCGTACCGGGATACGCAGTATTTT.

The V call is TRBV6-1, the J call TRBJ1-1; TRBD1 matches 8 bases. Germline V gene data show CDR1 as MNHNS and CDR2 as SASEGT. The V and J ends lost 4 bases and 4 bases, in that order; junction bases with no gene match: 5. This CDR3 contains 14 residues. DNA of the CDR3: TGTGCCAGCAGTGCCCGGACAGGGACCACTGAAGCTTTCTTT. Its translation: CASSARTGTTEAFF.

J is TRBJ1-1 and V is TRBV5-1; D not certain. V lost 4 bases, J lost 0 bases, and 13 bases lay in between. The CDR3 spans 15 residues. CDR1 SGHRS and CDR2 YFSETQ come from the germline V gene. CDR3 loop: CASSPRAEMNTEAFF. CDR3 bases: TGCGCCAGCAGCCCCCGTGCGGAGATGAACACTGAAGCTTTCTTT.

CDR3 sequence: CAISGNIDRTEAFF. DNA for the CDR3: TGTGCCATCAGTGGAAACATTGACAGAACTGAAGCTTTCTTT. The V gene is TRBV10-3, the J gene TRBJ1-1; TRBD1 might be the D (5 bases). Trimming took off 4 bases at V and 5 bases at J, with 14 bases between the two ends. Germline V gene data show CDR1 as ENHRY and CDR2 as SYGVKD. This CDR3 is 14 amino acids long.

By sample fraction, this clone is medium-sized. The V gene is TRBV7-9, the J gene TRBJ1-1, with 7 bases that match TRBD1. J was trimmed by 7 bases and V by 0 bases; bases with no gene match: 5. The V gene's germline CDR1 is SEHNR and CDR2 FQNEAQ (reference sequence). CDR3 size: 14 residues. The CDR3 here is CASSLASTGSEAFF. As DNA, the CDR3 is TGTGCCAGCAGCTTAGCGTCGACAGGGAGTGAAGCTTTCTTT.

This clone was recorded once. The CDR3 reads CASSIDGGADYGYTF. The CDR3 nucleotides read TGTGCCAGTAGTATAGATGGGGGCGCGGACTATGGCTACACCTTC. The V and J genes are TRBV19 and TRBJ1-2, with a weak D call TRBD1 (6 bases). The CDR3 totals 15 residues. CDR1 LNHDA and CDR2 SQIVND come from the germline V gene (reference sequence). Trimming removed 0 bases at V and 3 bases at J, with 11 bases between.

The CDR3 DNA reads as TGTGCCAGCAGTGCCAGGGGGTCCGGAAACACCATATATTTT. This sequence encodes CASSARGSGNTIYF. The chain links TRBV27 to TRBJ1-3; TRBD1 agrees at 7 bases. The CDR3 contains 14 residues. Per germline, CDR1 MNHEY and CDR2 SMNVEV (reference sequence). V shed 5 bases and J 4 bases; nucleotides not matched to a gene: 5.

The V and J genes are TRBV5-1 and TRBJ2-7; 9 nucleotides match TRBD2. Germline trimming cut 0 bases from V and 3 bases from J; bases unmatched to any gene: 7. CDR3 length: 16 amino acids. Per the germline V gene, CDR1 is SGHRS and CDR2 is YFSETQ. CDR3 sequence (DNA): TGCGCCAGCAGCTTGGTGGCGGGAGGGCCGGGCTACGAGCAGTACTTC. This codes for CASSLVAGGPGYEQYF.

The J gene is TRBJ2-7, the V gene TRBV7-9; D is unclear. CDR1 and CDR2 from the germline V gene are SEHNR and FQNEAQ (reference sequence). The V end lost 5 bases, the J end lost 6 bases, and 11 bases lay between the germline ends. CDR3 length: 12 residues. The CDR3 region is CASSPVSLEQYF. CDR3 nucleotide sequence: TGTGCCAGCAGCCCTGTATCCCTCGAGCAGTACTTC.

The chain links TRBV5-1 to TRBJ1-4; 11 bases agree with TRBD1. Trimming took 2 bases from V and 0 from J; bases not matched to a gene: 9. The CDR3 covers 19 residues. Per the germline V gene, CDR1 is SGHRS and CDR2 is YFSETQ. The CDR3 spells CASSLTGTGGTTTNEKLFF. The CDR3 DNA follows: TGCGCCAGCAGCTTAACCGGGACAGGGGGAACGACAACTAATGAAAAACTGTTTTTT.

This clone occurred once. The CDR3 coding sequence is TGTGCAAGTCTGGGAGGCCTACAAGAGACCCAGTACTTC. This sequence encodes CASLGGLQETQYF. The chain couples TRBV12-2 to TRBJ2-5; TRBD2 is the table's D call, not checked against the DNA. TRBV12-2 is annotated as a pseudogene. This CDR3 region has 13 residues.

The chain is built from TRBV4-1 and TRBJ1-3; D gene unclear. CDR3 size: 13 residues. Per germline, CDR1 MGHRA and CDR2 YSYEKL. The V and J ends lost 0 bases and 4 bases respectively, with 4 bases between them. CDR3 amino acids: CASSQERGNTIYF. CDR3 coding DNA: TGCGCCAGCAGCCAAGAGAGAGGAAACACCATATATTTT.

In nucleotides, the CDR3 is TGTGCCACCAGCCTCGGACGGGAAGGCAATCAGCCCCAGCATTTT. It is translated as CATSLGREGNQPQHF. The genes are TRBV15 and TRBJ1-5; D gene unclear. This CDR3 is 15 amino acids long. The germline CDR1 and CDR2 sequences are LNHNV and YYDKDF (reference sequence). The V and J ends lost 5 bases and 2 bases respectively, with 13 bases between them. Full variable domain (missing parts from reference TRBV15 and TRBJ1-5): DAMVIQNPRYQVTQFGKPVTLSCSQTLNHNVMYWYQQKSSQAPKLLFHYYDKDFNNEADTPDNFQSRRPNTSFCFLDIRSPGLGDTAMYLCATSLGREGNQPQHFGDGTRLSIL.

This chain connects TRBV6-6 to TRBJ2-5; 9 bases are shared with TRBD1. Germline CDR1 reads MNHNY; CDR2 reads SVGAGI (reference sequence). Trimming took 2 bases from V and 3 from J; bases not matched to a gene: 7. This CDR3 spans 16 amino acids. This chain's CDR3 is CASSYPGQGRKETQYF. CDR3 DNA: TGTGCCAGCAGTTACCCGGGACAGGGAAGAAAAGAGACCCAGTACTTC.

The chain links TRBV11-2 to TRBJ1-6, with a weak D call TRBD1 (5 bases). Trimming stripped 7 bases from V and 8 bases from J, with 15 bases between. The CDR3 contains 14 residues. Germline lookup yields CDR1 SGHAT and CDR2 FQNNGV. CDR3 in DNA: TGTGCCAGCACCCGATTGTGGGGGGATTCACCCCTCCACTTT. It is translated as CASTRLWGDSPLHF.